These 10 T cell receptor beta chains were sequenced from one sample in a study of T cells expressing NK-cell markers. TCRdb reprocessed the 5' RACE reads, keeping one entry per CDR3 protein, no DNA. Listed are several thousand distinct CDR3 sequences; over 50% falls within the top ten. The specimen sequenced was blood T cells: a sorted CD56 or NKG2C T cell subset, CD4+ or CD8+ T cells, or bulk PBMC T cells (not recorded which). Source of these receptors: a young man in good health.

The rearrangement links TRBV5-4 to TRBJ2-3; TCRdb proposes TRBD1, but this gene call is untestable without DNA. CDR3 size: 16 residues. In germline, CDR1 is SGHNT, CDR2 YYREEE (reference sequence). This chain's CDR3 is CASSTGDRGHTDTQYF.

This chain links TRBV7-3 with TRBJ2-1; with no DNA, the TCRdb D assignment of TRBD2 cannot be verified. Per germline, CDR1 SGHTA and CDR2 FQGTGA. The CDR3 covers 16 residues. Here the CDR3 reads CASSGLAGGPGGEQFF.

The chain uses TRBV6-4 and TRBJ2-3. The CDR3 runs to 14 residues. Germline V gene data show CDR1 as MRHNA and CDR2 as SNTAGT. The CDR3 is CASSDSSGEDTQYF.

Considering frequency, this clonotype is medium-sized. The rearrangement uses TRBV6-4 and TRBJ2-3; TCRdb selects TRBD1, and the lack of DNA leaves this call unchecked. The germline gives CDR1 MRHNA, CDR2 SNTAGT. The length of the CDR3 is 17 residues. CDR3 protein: CASSEGGLGQGADTQYF.

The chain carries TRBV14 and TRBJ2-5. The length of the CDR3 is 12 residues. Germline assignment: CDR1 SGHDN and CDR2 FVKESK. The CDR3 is CASSQGLETQYF. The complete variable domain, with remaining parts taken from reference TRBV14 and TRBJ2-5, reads EAGVTQFPSHSVIEKGQTVTLRCDPISGHDNLYWYRRVMGKEIKFLLHFVKESKQDESGMPNNRFLAERTGGTYSTLKVQPAELEDSGVYFCASSQGLETQYFGPGTRLLVL.

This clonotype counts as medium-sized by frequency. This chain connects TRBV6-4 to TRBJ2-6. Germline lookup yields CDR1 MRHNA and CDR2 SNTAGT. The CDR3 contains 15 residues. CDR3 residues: CASSVDSSGANVLTF.

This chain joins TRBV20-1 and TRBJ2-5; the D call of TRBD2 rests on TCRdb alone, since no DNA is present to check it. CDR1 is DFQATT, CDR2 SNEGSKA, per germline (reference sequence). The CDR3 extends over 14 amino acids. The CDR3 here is CSAKGLAGPETQYF.

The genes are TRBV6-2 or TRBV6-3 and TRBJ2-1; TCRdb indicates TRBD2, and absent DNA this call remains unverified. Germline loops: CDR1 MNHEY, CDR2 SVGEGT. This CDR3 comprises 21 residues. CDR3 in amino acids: CASSLKRLPGLAGGAFDEQFF.

This CDR3 reads CASSDSGSSGANVLTF. The chain links TRBV6-4 to TRBJ2-6. This CDR3 contains 16 residues. Per germline, CDR1 MRHNA and CDR2 SNTAGT.

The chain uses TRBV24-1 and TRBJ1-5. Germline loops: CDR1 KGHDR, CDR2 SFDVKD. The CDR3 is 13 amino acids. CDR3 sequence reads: CATSDGSNQPQHF.